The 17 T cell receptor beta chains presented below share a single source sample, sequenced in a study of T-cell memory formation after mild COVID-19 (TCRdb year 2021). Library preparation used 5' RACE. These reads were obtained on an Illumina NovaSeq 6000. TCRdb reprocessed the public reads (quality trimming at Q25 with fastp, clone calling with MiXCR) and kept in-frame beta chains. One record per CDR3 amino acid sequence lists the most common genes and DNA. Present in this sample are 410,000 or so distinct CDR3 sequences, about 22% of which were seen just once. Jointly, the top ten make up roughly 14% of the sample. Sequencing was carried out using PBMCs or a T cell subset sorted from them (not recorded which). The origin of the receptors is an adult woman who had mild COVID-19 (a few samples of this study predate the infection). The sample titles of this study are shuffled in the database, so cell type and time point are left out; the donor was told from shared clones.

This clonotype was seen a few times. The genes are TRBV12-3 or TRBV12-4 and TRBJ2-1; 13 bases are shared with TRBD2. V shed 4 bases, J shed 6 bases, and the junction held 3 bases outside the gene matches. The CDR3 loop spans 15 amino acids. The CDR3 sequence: CASSWTSGGRNEQFF. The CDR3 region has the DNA TGTGCCAGCAGTTGGACTAGCGGGGGACGCAATGAGCAGTTCTTC.

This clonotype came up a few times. This chain's CDR3 is CASTLGANLNQPQHF. The CDR3 DNA reads as TGTGCCAGCACCTTGGGGGCAAATCTTAATCAGCCCCAGCATTTT. V is TRBV12-3 or TRBV12-4 and J is TRBJ1-5; a weak D match, TRBD1 (6 bases). Deletions cut 7 bases from V and 4 bases from J, with 17 bases between. The CDR3 contains 15 residues.

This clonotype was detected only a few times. CDR3 loop: CASSFRQLKSDTQYF. CDR3 nucleotides: TGTGCCAGCAGCTTCCGACAGCTCAAATCAGATACGCAGTATTTT. The genes are TRBV5-6 and TRBJ2-3; D is possibly TRBD1 (5 bases). The CDR3 totals 15 residues. Germline V CDR1 and CDR2: SGHDT, YYEEEE. The V and J ends lost 2 bases and 4 bases respectively, with 14 bases between them.

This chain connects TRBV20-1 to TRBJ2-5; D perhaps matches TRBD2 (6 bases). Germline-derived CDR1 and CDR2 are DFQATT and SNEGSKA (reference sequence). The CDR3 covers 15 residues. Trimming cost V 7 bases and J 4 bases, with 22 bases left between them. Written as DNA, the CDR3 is TGCAGTGTTACGACCGGGAGAAGCGTAGGAGAGACCCAGTACTTC. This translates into CSVTTGRSVGETQYF.

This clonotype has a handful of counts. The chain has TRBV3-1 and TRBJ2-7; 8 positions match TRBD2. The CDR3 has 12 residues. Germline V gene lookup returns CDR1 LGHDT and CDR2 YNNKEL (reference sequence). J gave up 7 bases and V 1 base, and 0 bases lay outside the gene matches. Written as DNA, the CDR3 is TGTGCCAGCAGCCAAGCTAGCGGGGAGCAGTACTTC. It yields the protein CASSQASGEQYF.

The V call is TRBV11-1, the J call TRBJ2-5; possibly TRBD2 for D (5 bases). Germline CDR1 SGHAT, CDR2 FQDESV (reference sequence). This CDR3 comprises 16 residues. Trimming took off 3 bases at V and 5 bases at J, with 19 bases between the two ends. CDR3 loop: CASSLVRRRVGETQYF. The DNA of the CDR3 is TGTGCCAGCAGCTTGGTTCGCAGGCGGGTTGGCGAGACCCAGTACTTC.

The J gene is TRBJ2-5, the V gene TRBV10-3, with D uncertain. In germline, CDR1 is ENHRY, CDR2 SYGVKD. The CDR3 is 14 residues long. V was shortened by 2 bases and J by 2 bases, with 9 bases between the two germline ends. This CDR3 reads CAISESPMQETQYF. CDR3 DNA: TGTGCCATCAGTGAGAGCCCCATGCAAGAGACCCAGTACTTC.

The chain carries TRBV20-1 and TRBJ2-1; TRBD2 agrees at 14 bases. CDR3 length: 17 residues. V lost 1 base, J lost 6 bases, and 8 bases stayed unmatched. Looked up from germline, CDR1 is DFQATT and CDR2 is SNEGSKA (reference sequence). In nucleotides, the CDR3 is TGCAGTGCTAGAGCGGGCCTGACTAGCGGGAGGGTCAATGAGCAGTTCTTC. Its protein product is CSARAGLTSGRVNEQFF.

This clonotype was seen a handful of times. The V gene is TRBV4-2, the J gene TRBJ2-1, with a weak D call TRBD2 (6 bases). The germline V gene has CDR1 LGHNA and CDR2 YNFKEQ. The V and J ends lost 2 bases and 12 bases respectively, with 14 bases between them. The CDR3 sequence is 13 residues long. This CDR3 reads CASSQLRDFGQFF. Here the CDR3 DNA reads TGTGCCAGCAGCCAATTAAGGGACTTTGGGCAGTTCTTC.

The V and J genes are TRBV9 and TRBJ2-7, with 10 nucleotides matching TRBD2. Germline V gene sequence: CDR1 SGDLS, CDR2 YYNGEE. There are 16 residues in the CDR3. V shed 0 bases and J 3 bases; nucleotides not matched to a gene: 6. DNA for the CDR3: TGTGCCAGCAGCGTAGGAGTAGCGGGGGGCATCTACGAGCAGTACTTC. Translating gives CASSVGVAGGIYEQYF.

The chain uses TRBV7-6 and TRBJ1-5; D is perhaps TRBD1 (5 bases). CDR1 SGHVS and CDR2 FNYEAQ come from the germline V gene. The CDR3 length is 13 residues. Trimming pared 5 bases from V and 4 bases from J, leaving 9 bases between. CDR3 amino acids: CASSPGTNQPQHF. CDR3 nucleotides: TGTGCCAGCAGCCCCGGGACTAATCAGCCCCAGCATTTT.

CDR3 bases: TGTGCCAGCAGCCCCCGGGAAGAAGAGACCCAGTACTTC. As protein: CASSPREEETQYF. V is TRBV7-3 and J is TRBJ2-5, with D maybe TRBD2 (5 bases). This CDR3 is built from 13 residues. V dropped 5 bases and J dropped 3 bases, with 10 bases sitting between them. CDR1 and CDR2 (germline): SGHTA, FQGTGA.

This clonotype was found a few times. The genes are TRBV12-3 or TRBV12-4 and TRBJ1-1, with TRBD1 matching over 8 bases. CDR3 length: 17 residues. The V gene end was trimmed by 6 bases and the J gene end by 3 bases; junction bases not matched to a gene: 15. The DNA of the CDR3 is TGTGCCAGCAGCCATACCGGGACAGGCAGCGGCTACACTGAAGCTTTCTTT. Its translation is CASSHTGTGSGYTEAFF.

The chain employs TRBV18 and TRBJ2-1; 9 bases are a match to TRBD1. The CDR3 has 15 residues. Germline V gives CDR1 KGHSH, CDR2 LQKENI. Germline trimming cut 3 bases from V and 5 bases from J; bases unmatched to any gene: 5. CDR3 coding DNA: TGTGCCAGCTCACCCGGGACAGGGTTACACAATGAGCAGTTCTTC. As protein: CASSPGTGLHNEQFF. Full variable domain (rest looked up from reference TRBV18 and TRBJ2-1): NAGVMQNPRHLVRRRGQEARLRCSPMKGHSHVYWYRQLPEEGLKFMVYLQKENIIDESGMPKERFSAEFPKEGPSILRIQQVVRGDSAAYFCASSPGTGLHNEQFFGPGTRLTVL.

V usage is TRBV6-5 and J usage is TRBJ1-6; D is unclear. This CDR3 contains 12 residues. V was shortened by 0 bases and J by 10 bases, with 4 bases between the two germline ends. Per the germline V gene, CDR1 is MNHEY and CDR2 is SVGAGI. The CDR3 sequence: CASSYSTSPLHF. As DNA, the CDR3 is TGTGCCAGCAGTTACTCGACGTCACCCCTCCACTTT.

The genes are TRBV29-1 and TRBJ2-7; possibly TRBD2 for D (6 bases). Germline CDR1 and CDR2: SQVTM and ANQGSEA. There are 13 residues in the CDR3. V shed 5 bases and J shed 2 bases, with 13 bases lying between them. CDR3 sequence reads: CSVSFSGTYEQYF. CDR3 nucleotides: TGCAGCGTTAGTTTTAGCGGAACCTACGAGCAGTACTTC.

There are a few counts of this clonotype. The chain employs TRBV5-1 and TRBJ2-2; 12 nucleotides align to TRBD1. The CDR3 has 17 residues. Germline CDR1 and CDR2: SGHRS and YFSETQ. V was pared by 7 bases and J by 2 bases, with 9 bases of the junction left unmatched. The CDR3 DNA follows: TGCGCCAGCGGACCGGGACAGGGGGCTTTTAACACCGGGGAGCTGTTTTTT. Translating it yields CASGPGQGAFNTGELFF.